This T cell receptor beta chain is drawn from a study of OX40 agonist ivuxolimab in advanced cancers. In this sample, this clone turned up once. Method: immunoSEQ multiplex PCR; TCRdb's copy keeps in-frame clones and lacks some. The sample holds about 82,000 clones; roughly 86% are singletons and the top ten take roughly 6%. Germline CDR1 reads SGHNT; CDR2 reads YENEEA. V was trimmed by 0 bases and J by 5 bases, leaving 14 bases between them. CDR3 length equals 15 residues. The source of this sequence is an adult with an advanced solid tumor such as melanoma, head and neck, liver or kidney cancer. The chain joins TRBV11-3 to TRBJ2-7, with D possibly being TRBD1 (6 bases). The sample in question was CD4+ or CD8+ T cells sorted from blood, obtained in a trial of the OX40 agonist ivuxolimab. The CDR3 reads CASSLDGLEGDEQYF. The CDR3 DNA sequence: TGTGCCAGCAGCTTAGATGGTCTCGAGGGGGACGAGCAGTACTTC.